The rows below give T cell receptor beta chains drawn from one sample of a study of sequential checkpoint blockade in melanoma. Clones were read by immunoSEQ multiplex PCR, and TCRdb kept only the in-frame ones, dropping some. The sample lists about 17,000 clones; about two thirds were seen once. This sample comprised CD8+ T cells sorted from blood (inferred from file names), obtained from a patient given nivolumab and ipilimumab in sequence. These receptors were collected from a human donor with melanoma. Each CDR3 is given with its conserved first and last residue. D genes are given only for firm matches. Only some rows state a clone size, as once, few, many or a class for expanded clones.

d_call j_call v_call clone_size cdr3_nt cdr3_aa
NA TRBJ2-7 TRBV9 once TGTGCCAGCAGCGCTGGGGGCGTAAGCTACGAGCAGTACTTC CASSAGGVSYEQYF
TRBD1 TRBJ2-1 TRBV18 NA TGTGCCGGTTCCCGGACAGGTTACTACAATGAGCAGTTCTTC CAGSRTGYYNEQFF
TRBD1 TRBJ1-5 TRBV28 NA TGTGCCAGTTTACAGGGGGGATCTAGCAATCAGCCCCAGCATTTT CASLQGGSSNQPQHF
NA TRBJ1-4 TRBV2 NA TGTGCCAGCAGTGTGGAGGAGGGCTGGATTAATGAAAAACTGTTTTTT CASSVEEGWINEKLFF
NA TRBJ2-7 TRBV28 NA TGTGCCAGCAGTTTAGGTAGCGGAAGCCCCTACGAGCAGTACTTC CASSLGSGSPYEQYF
TRBD1 TRBJ1-5 TRBV4-1 once TGCGCCAGCAGCCAAAACAGGGGGCCCCAGCCCCAGCATTTT CASSQNRGPQPQHF
TRBD2 TRBJ2-7 TRBV28 few TGTGCCAGCAGTTTAACTAGCGATGTCGACGAGCAGTACTTC CASSLTSDVDEQYF
NA TRBJ2-7 TRBV4-3 NA TGCGCCAGCAGCCATCCCAGGGGGGACGAGCAGTACTTC CASSHPRGDEQYF
NA TRBJ1-2 TRBV29-1 NA TGCAGCGTTGAGAGGGCCACCCAAAACTATGGCTACACCTTC CSVERATQNYGYTF
TRBD1 TRBJ1-6 TRBV5-1 NA TGCGCCAGCAGCCCGGACAGGTCTAATTCACCCCTCCACTTT CASSPDRSNSPLHF
TRBD1 TRBJ2-7 TRBV6-1 NA TGTGCCAGCAGAACCGGGACAGGGTTGTCCGAGCAGTACTTC CASRTGTGLSEQYF
NA TRBJ1-3 TRBV19 few TGTGCCAGTAGTCTGGGGGGTACTGGAAACACCATATATTTT CASSLGGTGNTIYF
NA TRBJ1-5 TRBV28 NA TGTGCCAGCAGTTTATACCCCGCCGGGGTTTATAGCAATCAGCCCCAGCATTTT CASSLYPAGVYSNQPQHF
NA TRBJ1-1 TRBV6-5 NA TGTGCCAGCAGTTTCTCCCCTCGGACTGAAGCTTTCTTT CASSFSPRTEAFF
NA TRBJ1-4 TRBV28 NA TGTGCCAGCAGTACCGACCACAGGGTGGATAGGGAAAAACTGTTTTTT CASSTDHRVDREKLFF
NA TRBJ1-1 TRBV4-1 once TGCGCCAGCAGCCCTAGCGGGAATGAAGCTTTCTTT CASSPSGNEAFF
TRBD2 TRBJ2-7 TRBV7-6 NA TGTGCCAGCAGCTTAGGGGCGGGGGGTATAGAGCAGTACTTC CASSLGAGGIEQYF
NA TRBJ1-5 TRBV15 NA TGTGCCACCAGCAGAGATGGAGCAGGGCCCCAGCCCCAGCATTTT CATSRDGAGPQPQHF
TRBD2 TRBJ2-7 TRBV28 NA TGTGCCAGCAGCCCCTGGACTAGCGGGCAAACCTACGAGCAGTACTTC CASSPWTSGQTYEQYF
TRBD1 TRBJ1-1 TRBV5-1 NA TGCGCCAGCAGCTTGGGGATGACCGGGACAGAGTTCACTGAAGCTTTCTTT CASSLGMTGTEFTEAFF
NA TRBJ2-7 TRBV28 NA TGTGCCAGCAGTTTAAGAGGGTCCACCTACGAGCAGTACTTC CASSLRGSTYEQYF
TRBD1 TRBJ1-5 TRBV28 NA TGTGCCAGCAGGTCGGGACAGGGAGCCCAGCCCCAGCATTTT CASRSGQGAQPQHF
NA TRBJ1-1 TRBV6-5 once TGTGCCAGCAGTTACCACAGGGTAACGACCACTGAAGCTTTCTTT CASSYHRVTTTEAFF
TRBD1 TRBJ1-2 TRBV6-5 once TGTGCCAGCAGCCCCCGGACAGGGGGAGGGGGCTACACCTTC CASSPRTGGGGYTF